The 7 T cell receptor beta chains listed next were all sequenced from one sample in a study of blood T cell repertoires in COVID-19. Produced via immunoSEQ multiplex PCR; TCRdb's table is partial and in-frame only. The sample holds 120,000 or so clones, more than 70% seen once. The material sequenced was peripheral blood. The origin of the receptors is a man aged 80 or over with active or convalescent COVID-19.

The DNA of the CDR3 is TGTGCCAGTAGTATGGGGCTTGAGTACGAGCAGTACTTC. Translation: CASSMGLEYEQYF. This chain connects TRBV19 to TRBJ2-7; a possible D gene is TRBD1 (5 bases). V lost 3 bases, J lost 4 bases, and 10 bases lay in between. Germline V gene data show CDR1 as LNHDA and CDR2 as SQIVND (reference sequence). This CDR3 region has 13 residues.

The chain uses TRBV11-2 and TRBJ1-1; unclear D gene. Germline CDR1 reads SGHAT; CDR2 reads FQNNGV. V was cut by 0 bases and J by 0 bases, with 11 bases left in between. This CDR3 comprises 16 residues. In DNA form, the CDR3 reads TGTGCCAGCAGCTTAGATCCGGGAGGGATGAACACTGAAGCTTTCTTT. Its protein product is CASSLDPGGMNTEAFF.

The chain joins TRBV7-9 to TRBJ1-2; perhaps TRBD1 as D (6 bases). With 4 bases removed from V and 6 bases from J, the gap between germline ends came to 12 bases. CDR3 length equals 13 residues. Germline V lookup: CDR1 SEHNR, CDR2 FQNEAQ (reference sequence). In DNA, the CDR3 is TGTGCCAGCAGCTCAGACAGGAGCGATGGCTACACCTTC. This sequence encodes CASSSDRSDGYTF.

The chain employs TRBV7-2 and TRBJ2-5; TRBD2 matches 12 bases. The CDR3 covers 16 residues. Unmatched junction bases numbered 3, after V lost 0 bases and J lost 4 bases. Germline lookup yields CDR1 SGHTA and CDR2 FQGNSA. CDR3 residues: CASSLATSGGLETQYF. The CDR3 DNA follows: TGTGCCAGCAGCTTAGCGACTAGCGGGGGTTTAGAGACCCAGTACTTC.

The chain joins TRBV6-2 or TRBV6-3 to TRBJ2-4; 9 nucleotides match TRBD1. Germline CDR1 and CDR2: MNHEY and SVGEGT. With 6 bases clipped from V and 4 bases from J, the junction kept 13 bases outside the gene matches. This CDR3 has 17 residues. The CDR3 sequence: CASSPGRIGQGKNIQYF. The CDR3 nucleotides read TGTGCCAGCAGCCCCGGGCGTATAGGACAGGGGAAAAACATTCAGTACTTC.

The CDR3 nucleotides are TGTGCCAGTGGGGCCCTAGGGACCGGGGAGCTGTTTTTT. Translation: CASGALGTGELFF. The V gene is TRBV19, the J gene TRBJ2-2, with a weak D call TRBD1 (5 bases). Trimming left V 8 bases short and J 5 bases short, with 12 bases between. The CDR3 is made up of 13 amino acids. The germline V gene has CDR1 LNHDA and CDR2 SQIVND (reference sequence).

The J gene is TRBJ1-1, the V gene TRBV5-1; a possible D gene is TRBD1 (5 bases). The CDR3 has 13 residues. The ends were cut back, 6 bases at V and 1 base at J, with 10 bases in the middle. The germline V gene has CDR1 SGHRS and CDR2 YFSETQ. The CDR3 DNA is TGCGCCAGCACCACAGGAGCGAACACTGAAGCTTTCTTT. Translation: CASTTGANTEAFF.